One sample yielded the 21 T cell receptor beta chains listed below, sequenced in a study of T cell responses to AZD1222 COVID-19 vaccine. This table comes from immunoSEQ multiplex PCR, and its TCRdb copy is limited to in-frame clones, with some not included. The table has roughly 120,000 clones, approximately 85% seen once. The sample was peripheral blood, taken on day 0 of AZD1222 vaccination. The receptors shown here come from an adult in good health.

The CDR3 loop reads CASSLTDRAAHVPLHF. The CDR3 nucleotides are TGTGCCAGCAGCTTAACGGATCGGGCCGCGCACGTTCCCCTCCACTTT. This sequence joins TRBV7-8 and TRBJ1-6; D is unresolved. Looked up from germline, CDR1 is SGHVS and CDR2 is FQNEAQ. Trimming removed 2 bases from V and 13 bases from J, with 21 bases in between. The CDR3 loop spans 16 amino acids.

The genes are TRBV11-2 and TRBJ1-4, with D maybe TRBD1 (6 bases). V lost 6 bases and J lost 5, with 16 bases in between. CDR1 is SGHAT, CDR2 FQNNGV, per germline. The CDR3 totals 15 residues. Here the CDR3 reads CASRDRLGANEKLFF. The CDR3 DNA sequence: TGTGCCAGCAGGGACAGACTGGGAGCAAATGAAAAACTGTTTTTT.

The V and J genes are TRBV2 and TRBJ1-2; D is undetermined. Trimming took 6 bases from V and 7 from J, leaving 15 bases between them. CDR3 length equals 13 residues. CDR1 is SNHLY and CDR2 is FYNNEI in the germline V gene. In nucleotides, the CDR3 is TGTGCCAGCAGAGTCGGGGATACGGGTGGCTACACCTTC. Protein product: CASRVGDTGGYTF.

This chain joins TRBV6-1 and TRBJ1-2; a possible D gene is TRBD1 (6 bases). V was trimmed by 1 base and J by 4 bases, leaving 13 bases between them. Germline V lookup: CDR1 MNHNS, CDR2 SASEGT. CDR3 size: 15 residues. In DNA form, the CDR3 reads TGTGCCAGCAGTGAAGGGAGGAGGACAGCCTATGGCTACACCTTC. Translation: CASSEGRRTAYGYTF.

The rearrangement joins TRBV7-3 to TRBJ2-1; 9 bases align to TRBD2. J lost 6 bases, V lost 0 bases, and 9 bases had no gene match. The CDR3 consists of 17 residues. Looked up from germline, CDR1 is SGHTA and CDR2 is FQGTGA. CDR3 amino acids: CASSLTGLAPNGNEQFF. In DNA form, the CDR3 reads TGTGCCAGCAGCTTAACGGGACTAGCACCAAACGGCAATGAGCAGTTCTTC. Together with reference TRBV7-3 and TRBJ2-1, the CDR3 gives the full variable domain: GAGVSQTPSNKVTEKGKYVELRCDPISGHTALYWYRQSLGQGPEFLIYFQGTGAADDSGLPNDRFFAVRPEGSVSTLKIQRTERGDSAVYLCASSLTGLAPNGNEQFFGPGTRLTVL.

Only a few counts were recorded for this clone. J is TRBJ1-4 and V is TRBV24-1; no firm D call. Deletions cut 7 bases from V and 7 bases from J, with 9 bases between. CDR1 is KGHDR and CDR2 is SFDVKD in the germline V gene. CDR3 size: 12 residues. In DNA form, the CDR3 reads TGTGCCACCAGAGACACTTCTGAAAAACTGTTTTTT. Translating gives CATRDTSEKLFF.

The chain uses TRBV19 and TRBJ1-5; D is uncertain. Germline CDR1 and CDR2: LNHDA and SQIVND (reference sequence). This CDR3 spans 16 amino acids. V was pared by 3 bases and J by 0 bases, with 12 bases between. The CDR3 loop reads CASSITRSNSNQPQHF. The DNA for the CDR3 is TGTGCCAGTAGTATTACCCGATCAAATAGCAATCAGCCCCAGCATTTT. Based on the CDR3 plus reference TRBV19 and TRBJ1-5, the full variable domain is DGGITQSPKYLFRKEGQNVTLSCEQNLNHDAMYWYRQDPGQGLRLIYYSQIVNDFQKGDIAEGYSVSREKKESFPLTVTSAQKNPTAFYLCASSITRSNSNQPQHFGDGTRLSIL.

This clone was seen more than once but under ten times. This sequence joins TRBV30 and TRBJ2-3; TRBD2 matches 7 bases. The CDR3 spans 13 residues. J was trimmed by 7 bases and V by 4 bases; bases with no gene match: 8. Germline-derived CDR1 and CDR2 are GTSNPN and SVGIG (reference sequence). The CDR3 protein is CAWTSGPLNTQYF. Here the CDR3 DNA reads TGTGCCTGGACTAGCGGACCTTTGAATACGCAGTATTTT.

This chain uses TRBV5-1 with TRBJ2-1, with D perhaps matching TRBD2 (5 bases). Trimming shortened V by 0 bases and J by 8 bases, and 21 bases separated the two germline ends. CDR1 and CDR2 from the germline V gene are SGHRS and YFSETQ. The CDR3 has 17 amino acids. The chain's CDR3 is CASSLVESYLGRDEQFF. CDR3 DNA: TGCGCCAGCAGCTTGGTAGAAAGCTACCTAGGGCGGGATGAGCAGTTCTTC.

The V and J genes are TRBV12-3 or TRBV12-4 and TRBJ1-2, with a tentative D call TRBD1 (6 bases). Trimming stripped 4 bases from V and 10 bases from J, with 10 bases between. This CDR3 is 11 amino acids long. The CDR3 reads CASSWAGAYTF. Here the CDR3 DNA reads TGTGCCAGCAGTTGGGCAGGGGCCTACACCTTC.

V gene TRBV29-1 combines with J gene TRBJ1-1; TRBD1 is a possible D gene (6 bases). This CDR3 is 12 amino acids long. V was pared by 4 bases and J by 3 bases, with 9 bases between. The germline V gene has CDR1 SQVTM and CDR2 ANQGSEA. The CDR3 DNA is TGCAGCGTTGTTCAGGGGTACACTGAAGCTTTCTTT. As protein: CSVVQGYTEAFF. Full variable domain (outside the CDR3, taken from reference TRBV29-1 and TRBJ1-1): SAVISQKPSRDICQRGTSLTIQCQVDSQVTMMFWYRQQPGQSLTLIATANQGSEATYESGFVIDKFPISRPNLTFSTLTVSNMSPEDSSIYLCSVVQGYTEAFFGQGTRLTVV.

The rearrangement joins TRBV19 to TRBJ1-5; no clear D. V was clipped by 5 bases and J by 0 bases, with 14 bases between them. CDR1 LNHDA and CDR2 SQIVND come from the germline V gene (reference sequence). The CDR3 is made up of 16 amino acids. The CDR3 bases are TGTGCCAGTAGTGTCAACCCACCGTATAGCAATCAGCCCCAGCATTTT. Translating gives CASSVNPPYSNQPQHF.

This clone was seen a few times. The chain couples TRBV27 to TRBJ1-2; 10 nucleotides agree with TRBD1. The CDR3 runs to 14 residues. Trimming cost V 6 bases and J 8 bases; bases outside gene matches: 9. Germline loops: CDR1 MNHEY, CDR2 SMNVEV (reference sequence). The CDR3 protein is CASSDRDRGRGYTF. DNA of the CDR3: TGTGCCAGCAGCGACCGGGACAGGGGAAGAGGCTACACCTTC.

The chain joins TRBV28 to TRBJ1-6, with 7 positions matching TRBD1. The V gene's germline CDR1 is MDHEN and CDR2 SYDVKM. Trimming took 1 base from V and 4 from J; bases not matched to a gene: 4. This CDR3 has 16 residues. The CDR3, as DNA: TGTGCCAGCAGTTTATCTGGGACAGCTTATAATTCACCCCTCCACTTT. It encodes CASSLSGTAYNSPLHF.

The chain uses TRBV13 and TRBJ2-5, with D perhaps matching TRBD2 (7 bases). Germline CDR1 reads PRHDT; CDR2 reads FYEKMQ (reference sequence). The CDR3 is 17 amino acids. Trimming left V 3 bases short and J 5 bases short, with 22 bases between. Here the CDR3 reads CASSFERGGGAGETQYF. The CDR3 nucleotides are TGTGCCAGCAGCTTCGAGCGCGGTGGGGGGGCCGGGGAGACCCAGTACTTC. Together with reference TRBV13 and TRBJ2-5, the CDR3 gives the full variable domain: AAGVIQSPRHLIKEKRETATLKCYPIPRHDTVYWYQQGPGQDPQFLISFYEKMQSDKGSIPDRFSAQQFSDYHSELNMSSLELGDSALYFCASSFERGGGAGETQYFGPGTRLLVL.

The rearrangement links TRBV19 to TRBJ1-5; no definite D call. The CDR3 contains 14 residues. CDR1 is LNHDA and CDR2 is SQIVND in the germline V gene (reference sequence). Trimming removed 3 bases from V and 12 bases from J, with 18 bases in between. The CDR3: CASSMDGFGERQHF. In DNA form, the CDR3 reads TGTGCCAGTAGTATGGACGGATTCGGCGAGCGCCAGCATTTT.

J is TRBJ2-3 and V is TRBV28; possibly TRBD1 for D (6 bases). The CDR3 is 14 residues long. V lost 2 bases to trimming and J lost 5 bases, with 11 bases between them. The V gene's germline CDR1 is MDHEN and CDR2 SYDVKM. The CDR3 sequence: CASSLIGGLDTQYF. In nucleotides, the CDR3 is TGTGCCAGCAGTTTAATAGGGGGTCTAGATACGCAGTATTTT.

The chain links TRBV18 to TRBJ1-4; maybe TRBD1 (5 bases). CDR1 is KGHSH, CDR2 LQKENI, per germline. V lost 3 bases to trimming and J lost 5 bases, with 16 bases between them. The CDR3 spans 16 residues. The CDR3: CASSPGKQGVNEKLFF. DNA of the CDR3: TGTGCCAGCTCACCGGGAAAACAAGGGGTAAATGAAAAACTGTTTTTT.

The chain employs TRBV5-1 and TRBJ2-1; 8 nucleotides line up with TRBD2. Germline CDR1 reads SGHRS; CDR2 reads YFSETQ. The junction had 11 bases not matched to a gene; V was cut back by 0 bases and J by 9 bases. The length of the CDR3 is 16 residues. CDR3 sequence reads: CASSLAQGTSNGEQFF. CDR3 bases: TGCGCCAGCAGCTTGGCCCAGGGGACTAGTAATGGTGAGCAGTTCTTC.

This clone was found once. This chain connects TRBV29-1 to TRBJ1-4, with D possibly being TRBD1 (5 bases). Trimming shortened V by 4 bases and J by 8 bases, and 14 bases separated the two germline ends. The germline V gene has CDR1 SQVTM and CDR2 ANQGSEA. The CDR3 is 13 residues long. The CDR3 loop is CSVGSQWGEKLFF. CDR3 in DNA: TGCAGCGTTGGGTCACAATGGGGGGAAAAACTGTTTTTT.

The CDR3 reads CASSQDRGGPPRDTQYF. The CDR3 nucleotides are TGTGCCAGCAGCCAAGATCGGGGGGGCCCCCCCCGAGATACGCAGTATTTT. The chain recombines TRBV3-1 (or the pseudogene TRBV3-2) with TRBJ2-3; 8 nucleotides align to TRBD2. CDR1 and CDR2 (germline): LGHDT, YNNKEL (reference sequence). The V and J ends lost 0 bases and 5 bases, in that order; junction bases with no gene match: 10. The CDR3 covers 17 residues.